This T cell receptor (beta chain) came from a study of T cells in narcolepsy. Study information: Enrolled donors included narcolepsy type 1 or type 2 patients and healthy controls.

Concerning this clone: Its antigen is not known.

Germline V gene sequence: CDR1 LNHDA, CDR2 SQIVND (reference sequence). The CDR3 extends over 15 amino acids. V dropped 7 bases and J dropped 8 bases, with 23 bases sitting between them. Notes on the study in general: Comparing one patient's CSF and blood CD4+ clonotypes highlighted HCRT- and TRIB2-specific autoreactive clonotypes.

The assay was immunoSEQ multiplex PCR, and TCRdb's table has in-frame clones only and misses some. Of 27,000 or so clones listed, roughly 82% are singletons. Specimen: CD45RA- memory CD4+ T cells from PBMCs. This receptor was obtained from a human donor with narcolepsy. The chain carries TRBV19 and TRBJ1-2; a weak D match, TRBD1 (5 bases). For the CDR3, the DNA is TGTGCCAGTAATCGGGGCACGGCGGCGGAGGGAGGCTACACCTTC. It encodes CASNRGTAAEGGYTF.